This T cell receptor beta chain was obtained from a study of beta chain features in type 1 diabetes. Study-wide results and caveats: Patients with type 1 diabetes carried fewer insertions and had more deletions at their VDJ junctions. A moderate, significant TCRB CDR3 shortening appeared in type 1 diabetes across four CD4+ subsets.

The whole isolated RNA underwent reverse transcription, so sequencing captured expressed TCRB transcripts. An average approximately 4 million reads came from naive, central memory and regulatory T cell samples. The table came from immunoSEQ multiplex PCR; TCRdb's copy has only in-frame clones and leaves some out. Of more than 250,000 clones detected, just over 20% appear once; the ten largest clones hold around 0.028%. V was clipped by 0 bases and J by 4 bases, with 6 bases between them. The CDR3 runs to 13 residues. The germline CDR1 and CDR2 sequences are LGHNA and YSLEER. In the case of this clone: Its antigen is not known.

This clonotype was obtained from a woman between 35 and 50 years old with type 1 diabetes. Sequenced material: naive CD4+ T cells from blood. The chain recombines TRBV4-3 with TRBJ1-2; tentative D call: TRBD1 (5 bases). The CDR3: CASSQDTGYGYTF. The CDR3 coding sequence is TGCGCCAGCAGCCAAGATACAGGCTATGGCTACACCTTC.